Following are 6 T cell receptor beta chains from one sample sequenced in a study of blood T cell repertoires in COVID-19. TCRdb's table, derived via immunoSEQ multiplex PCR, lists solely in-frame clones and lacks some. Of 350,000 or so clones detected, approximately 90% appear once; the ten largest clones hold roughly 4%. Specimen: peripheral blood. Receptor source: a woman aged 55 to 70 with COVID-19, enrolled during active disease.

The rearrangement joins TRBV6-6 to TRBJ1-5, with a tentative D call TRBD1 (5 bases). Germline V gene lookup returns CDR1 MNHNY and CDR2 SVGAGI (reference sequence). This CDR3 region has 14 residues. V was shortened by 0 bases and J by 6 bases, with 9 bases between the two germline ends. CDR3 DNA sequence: TGTGCCAGCAGTTACTCGAAAGGGGCTCAGCCCCAGCATTTT. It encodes CASSYSKGAQPQHF.

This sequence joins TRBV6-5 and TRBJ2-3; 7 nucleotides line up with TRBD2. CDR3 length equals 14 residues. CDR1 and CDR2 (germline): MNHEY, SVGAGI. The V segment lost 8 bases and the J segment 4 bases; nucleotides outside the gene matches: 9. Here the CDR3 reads CASAAGLDADTQYF. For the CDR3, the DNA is TGTGCCAGCGCAGCCGGACTAGATGCAGATACGCAGTATTTT.

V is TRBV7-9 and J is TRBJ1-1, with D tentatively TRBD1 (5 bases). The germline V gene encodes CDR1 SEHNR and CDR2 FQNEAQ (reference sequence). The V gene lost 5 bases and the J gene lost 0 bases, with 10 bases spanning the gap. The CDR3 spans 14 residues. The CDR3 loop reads CASSVRVLNTEAFF. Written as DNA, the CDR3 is TGTGCCAGCAGCGTCAGGGTTCTGAACACTGAAGCTTTCTTT.

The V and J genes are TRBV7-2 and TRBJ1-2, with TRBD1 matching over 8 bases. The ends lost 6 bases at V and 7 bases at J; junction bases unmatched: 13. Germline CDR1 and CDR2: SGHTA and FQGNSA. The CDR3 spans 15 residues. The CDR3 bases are TGTGCCAGCAGTGCACAGACAGGGGCGAAACGTGGCTACACCTTC. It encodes CASSAQTGAKRGYTF.

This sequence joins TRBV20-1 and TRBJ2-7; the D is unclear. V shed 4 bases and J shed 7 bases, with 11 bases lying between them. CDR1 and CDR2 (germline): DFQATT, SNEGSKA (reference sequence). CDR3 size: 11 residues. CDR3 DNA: TGCAGTGCTACCCCGGGTCATGAGCAGTACTTC. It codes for CSATPGHEQYF.

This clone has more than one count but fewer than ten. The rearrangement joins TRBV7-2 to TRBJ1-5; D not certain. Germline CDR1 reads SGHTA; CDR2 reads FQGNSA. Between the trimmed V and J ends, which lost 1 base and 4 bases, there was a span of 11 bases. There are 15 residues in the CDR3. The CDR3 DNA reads TGTGCCAGCAGCTTAGAAGCCACGGGGAATCAGCCCCAGCATTTT. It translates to CASSLEATGNQPQHF.